This TCR beta chain stems from a study of T cells in Graves' hyperthyroidism and ophthalmopathy. Notes on the study in general: Ophthalmopathy got predicted by the model a median roughly 6.4 months before its onset. Most thyroid-expanded clonotypes above 0.001 were also found in blood. Classification by a 13 V-J model distinguished ophthalmopathy from stable hyperthyroidism.

To note about this clonotype: The antigen remains unidentified.

The CDR3 runs 15 residues. Germline CDR1 SGHRS, CDR2 YFSETQ. V shed 4 bases and J shed 3 bases, with 17 bases lying between them. It was RNA transcripts that yielded the amplified TCR beta CDR3 regions. During a first-round RT-PCR of the TCR CDR3, the HTBI primer set was used. In TCRdb, the multiplex PCR reads were re-called with MiXCR into one record per CDR3 protein. The table has 500,000 to 650,000 distinct CDR3 sequences, over 45% seen once. The chain couples TRBV5-1 to TRBJ2-7, with a weak D call TRBD2 (6 bases). Material: peripheral blood or thyroid tissue (not recorded which). The TCR sequence derives from an adult woman with Graves' disease, either hyperthyroidism or ophthalmopathy (not recorded which). CDR3 bases: TGCGCCAGCAGCCCCCTTTCGGAGGGGAACTACGAGCAGTACTTC. Protein product: CASSPLSEGNYEQYF.